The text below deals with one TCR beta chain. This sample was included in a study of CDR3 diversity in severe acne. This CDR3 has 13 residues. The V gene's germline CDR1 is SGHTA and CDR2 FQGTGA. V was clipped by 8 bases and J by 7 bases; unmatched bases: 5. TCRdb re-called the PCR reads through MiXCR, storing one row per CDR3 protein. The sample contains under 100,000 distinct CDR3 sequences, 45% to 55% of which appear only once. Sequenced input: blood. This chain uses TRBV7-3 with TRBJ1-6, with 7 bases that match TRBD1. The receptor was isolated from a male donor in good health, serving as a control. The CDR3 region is CASGGQYNSPLHF. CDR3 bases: TGTGCCAGCGGGGGACAGTACAATTCACCCCTCCACTTT.